This TCR beta chain was identified in a study of shared clonotypes between healthy human individuals. Repertoires were generated with immunoSEQ multiplex PCR, while TCRdb's copy carries only in-frame clones and drops some. The repertoire consists of hundreds of thousands of clones, with 60% to 80% occurring once and the leading ten covering more than 10%. This clone was counted a single time. This probably arose from a read error, given a far larger clone one base away. The donors were all Caucasian adults (living in Nashville, Tennessee). CDR1 is SNHLY, CDR2 FYNNEI, per germline. V shed 2 bases and J shed 0 bases, with 7 bases lying between them. The CDR3 spans 14 residues.

The sequencing input was PBMCs. This receptor was obtained from a woman aged 40 to 55 in good health. Some clones in this sample may be carry-over from other donors' samples. The V and J genes are TRBV2 and TRBJ1-2; D is undetermined. The CDR3 sequence is CASSESMSNYGYTF. In nucleotides, the CDR3 is TGTGCCAGCAGTGAATCTATGTCTAACTATGGCTACACCTTC.